The 6 T cell receptor beta chains reported below all come from one sample, sequenced in a study of blood T cells in healthy people across ages. Next came a second PCR, run for roughly 6 to 11 cycles, which used a sample-barcoded 5' primer along with a J-beta primer mix. TCRdb independently ran MiXCR on the 5' RACE reads; one entry per CDR3 protein. This table has hundreds of thousands of distinct CDR3 sequences, roughly 56% appearing once. The sequenced sample consisted of blood. All receptors derive from a man aged 35-49 years in good health.

The chain links TRBV9 to TRBJ2-3; no definite D call. Trimming stripped 3 bases from V and 2 bases from J, with 16 bases between. CDR3 size: 16 residues. The germline V gene encodes CDR1 SGDLS and CDR2 YYNGEE. In DNA form, the CDR3 reads TGTGCCAGCAGCGCCGGGTCAGCGCTTTCCACAGATACGCAGTATTTT. This codes for CASSAGSALSTDTQYF. The full variable domain, rest sourced from reference TRBV9 and TRBJ2-3, is DSGVTQTPKHLITATGQRVTLRCSPRSGDLSVYWYQQSLDQGLQFLIQYYNGEERAKGNILERFSAQQFPDLHSELNLSSLELGDSALYFCASSAGSALSTDTQYFGPGTRLTVL.

This clonotype was seen a few times. This chain connects TRBV7-2 to TRBJ2-5; 10 nucleotides agree with TRBD2. The CDR3 has 15 residues. Unmatched junction bases numbered 8, after V lost 5 bases and J lost 5 bases. Germline-derived CDR1 and CDR2 are SGHTA and FQGNSA. The CDR3 loop is CASSAGLAGVETQYF. The CDR3 region has the DNA TGTGCCAGCAGCGCAGGTCTAGCGGGGGTGGAGACCCAGTACTTC.

This clonotype was seen a handful of times. The rearrangement uses TRBV4-2 and TRBJ1-4, with D perhaps TRBD1 (6 bases). CDR3 size: 15 residues. V was trimmed by 4 bases and J by 5 bases, leaving 14 bases between them. The germline V gene has CDR1 LGHNA and CDR2 YNFKEQ. The CDR3 DNA is TGTGCCAGCAGCCGAGTCAGACAGGAGAATGAAAAACTGTTTTTT. It codes for CASSRVRQENEKLFF.

The chain joins TRBV11-2 to TRBJ2-5; the match to TRBD1 covers 8 bases. The better agreement between TRBJ2-1 and the DNA end casts doubt on the J call. CDR3 size: 15 residues. Germline CDR1 SGHAT, CDR2 FQNNGV. In DNA form, the CDR3 reads TGTGCCAGCAGCCCCGGACAGGGTTACCAAGAGACCCAGTTCTTC. The encoded protein is CASSPGQGYQETQFF.

This clonotype was counted between two and nine times. V usage is TRBV6-2 or TRBV6-3 and J usage is TRBJ2-5; D is ambiguous. The DNA end is more similar to TRBJ2-7, so the J call may be wrong. Looked up from germline, CDR1 is MNHEY and CDR2 is SVGEGT. The CDR3 extends over 12 amino acids. The CDR3 DNA sequence: TGTGCCAGCACCGATCCCCCACTCGAGCAGTACTTC. This gives the protein CASTDPPLEQYF.

This chain joins TRBV12-5 and TRBJ2-5; maybe TRBD1 (6 bases). V lost 1 base and J 1 base, leaving 25 bases between the germline ends. This CDR3 region has 20 residues. Germline loops: CDR1 LGHNT, CDR2 FRNRAP. CDR3 residues: CASGLDPFVRQVLFQETQYF. The CDR3 coding sequence is TGTGCTAGTGGTTTGGACCCCTTCGTTCGACAGGTTCTCTTCCAAGAGACCCAGTACTTC.